This T cell receptor beta chain was found in a study of shared clonotypes between healthy human individuals. Whole-study findings and limits: Read depth was anticipated to influence clonotype sharing among donors. The study generally estimated greater richness for naive than memory subsets.

Running of the assay took place at deep level. Repertoires were generated with immunoSEQ multiplex PCR, while TCRdb's copy carries only in-frame clones and drops some. The sample gives some 660,000 clones, about 80% of which show up once; 1.5% to 2% is in the top ten. This CDR3 is built from 16 residues. V shed 2 bases, J shed 7 bases, and the junction held 9 bases outside the gene matches. Germline assignment: CDR1 KGHSH and CDR2 LQKENI. As for this clone: Its antigen is undetermined.

The sequenced material came from memory CD4+ T cells sorted from blood. Subset given: CD45RA-negative fraction. The TCR sequence derives from a woman aged 25 to 39 in good health. The rearrangement uses TRBV18 and TRBJ2-1; 9 bases align to TRBD2. As DNA, the CDR3 is TGTGCCAGCTCACCAAGCTCAGCGGGAGGAGGGAATGAGCAGTTCTTC. This gives the protein CASSPSSAGGGNEQFF.